Listed here are 6 T cell receptor beta chains from one sample, sequenced in a study of blood T cell repertoires in COVID-19. Sequencing was performed with immunoSEQ multiplex PCR; in TCRdb, only in-frame clones are kept and a portion is missing. The sample lists nearly 350,000 clones; roughly 87% were seen once. The source material was PBMCs or T cells enriched from blood (not recorded which). The receptors come from a woman younger than 45 who had recovered from COVID-19.

The CDR3 spells CASGTGSMNTEAFF. The CDR3 DNA reads as TGTGCCAGCGGGACAGGCTCTATGAACACTGAAGCTTTCTTT. This chain connects TRBV28 to TRBJ1-1; 8 positions agree with TRBD1. With V trimmed by 8 bases and J by 0 bases, 5 bases remained unmatched. Germline assignment: CDR1 MDHEN and CDR2 SYDVKM. The length of the CDR3 is 14 residues.

The V gene is TRBV7-6, the J gene TRBJ1-1; the match to TRBD1 covers 8 bases. The V and J ends lost 5 bases and 3 bases, in that order; junction bases with no gene match: 8. Germline CDR1 SGHVS, CDR2 FNYEAQ. The CDR3 consists of 15 residues. In nucleotides, the CDR3 is TGTGCCAGCAGCGAAGGACAGGGAGGGGACACTGAAGCTTTCTTT. Amino acids: CASSEGQGGDTEAFF.

This sequence joins TRBV28 and TRBJ1-5; TRBD1 agrees at 9 bases. The CDR3 has 14 residues. The ends lost 5 bases at V and 5 bases at J; junction bases unmatched: 4. Germline values: CDR1 MDHEN, CDR2 SYDVKM. This CDR3 is CASSLTGGHQPQHF. The CDR3 nucleotides read TGTGCCAGCAGTCTCACAGGGGGCCATCAGCCCCAGCATTTT.

In its sample, this clone was seen once. The chain couples TRBV10-3 to TRBJ2-3; TRBD2 agrees at 13 bases. Germline V gene data show CDR1 as ENHRY and CDR2 as SYGVKD. The CDR3 contains 18 residues. Losses at the gene ends were 4 bases for V and 1 base for J; bases not matched to a gene: 8. The chain's CDR3 is CAISAGHGLAGGTDTQYF. The CDR3 bases are TGTGCCATCAGTGCTGGGCACGGACTAGCGGGGGGCACAGATACGCAGTATTTT.

The CDR3 reads CASSPVGLAGGFLQETQYF. CDR3 coding DNA: TGTGCCAGCAGTCCCGTCGGACTAGCGGGGGGCTTCCTCCAAGAGACCCAGTACTTC. V usage is TRBV27 and J usage is TRBJ2-5, with 14 bases matching TRBD2. Germline CDR1 and CDR2: MNHEY and SMNVEV (reference sequence). This CDR3 contains 19 residues. The V and J ends lost 5 bases and 1 base, in that order; junction bases with no gene match: 12.

The V call is TRBV4-1, the J call TRBJ1-1, with no clear D. Trimming removed 4 bases at V and 7 bases at J, with 16 bases between. This CDR3 is built from 14 residues. Germline CDR1 is MGHRA and CDR2 is YSYEKL. The CDR3 nucleotides read TGCGCCAGCAGCCTTCGGACCGGAGGAGGTGAAGCTTTCTTT. Its translation: CASSLRTGGGEAFF.